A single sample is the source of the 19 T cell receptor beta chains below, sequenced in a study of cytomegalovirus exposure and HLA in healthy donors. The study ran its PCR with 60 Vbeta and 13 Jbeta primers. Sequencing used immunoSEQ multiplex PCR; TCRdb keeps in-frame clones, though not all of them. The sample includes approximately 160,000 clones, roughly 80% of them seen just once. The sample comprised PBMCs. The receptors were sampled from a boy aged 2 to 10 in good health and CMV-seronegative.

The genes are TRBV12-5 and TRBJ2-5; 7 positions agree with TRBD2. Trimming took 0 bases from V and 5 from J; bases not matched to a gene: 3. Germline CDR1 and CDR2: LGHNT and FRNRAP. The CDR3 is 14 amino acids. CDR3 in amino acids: CASGLVNGGETQYF. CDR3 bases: TGTGCTAGTGGTTTGGTAAACGGGGGGGAGACCCAGTACTTC.

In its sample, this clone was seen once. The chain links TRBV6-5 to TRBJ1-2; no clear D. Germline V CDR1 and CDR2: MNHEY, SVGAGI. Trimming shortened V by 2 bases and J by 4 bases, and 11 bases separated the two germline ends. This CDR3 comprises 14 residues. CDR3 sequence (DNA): TGTGCCAGCAGTTACAAGGCAGGCCCCTATGGCTACACCTTC. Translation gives CASSYKAGPYGYTF.

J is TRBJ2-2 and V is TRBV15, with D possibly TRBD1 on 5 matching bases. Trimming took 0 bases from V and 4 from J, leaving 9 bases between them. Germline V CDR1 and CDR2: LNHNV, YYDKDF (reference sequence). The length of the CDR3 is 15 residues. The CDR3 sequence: CATSRDGAPTGELFF. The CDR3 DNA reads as TGTGCCACCAGCAGAGATGGGGCACCCACCGGGGAGCTGTTTTTT. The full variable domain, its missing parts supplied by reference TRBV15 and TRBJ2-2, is DAMVIQNPRYQVTQFGKPVTLSCSQTLNHNVMYWYQQKSSQAPKLLFHYYDKDFNNEADTPDNFQSRRPNTSFCFLDIRSPGLGDTAMYLCATSRDGAPTGELFFGEGSRLTVL.

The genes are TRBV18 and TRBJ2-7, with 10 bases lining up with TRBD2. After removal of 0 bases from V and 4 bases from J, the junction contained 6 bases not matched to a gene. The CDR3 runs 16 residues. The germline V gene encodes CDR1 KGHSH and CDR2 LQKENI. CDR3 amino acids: CASSPPGGLAEYEQYF. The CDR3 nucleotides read TGTGCCAGCTCACCACCGGGCGGACTAGCGGAATACGAGCAGTACTTC.

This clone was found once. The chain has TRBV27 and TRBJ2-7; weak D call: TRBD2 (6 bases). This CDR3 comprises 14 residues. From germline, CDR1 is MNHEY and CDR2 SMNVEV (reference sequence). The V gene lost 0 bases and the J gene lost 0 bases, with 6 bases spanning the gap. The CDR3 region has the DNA TGTGCCAGCAGTTTATCGGGAGGCTCCTACGAGCAGTACTTC. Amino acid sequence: CASSLSGGSYEQYF.

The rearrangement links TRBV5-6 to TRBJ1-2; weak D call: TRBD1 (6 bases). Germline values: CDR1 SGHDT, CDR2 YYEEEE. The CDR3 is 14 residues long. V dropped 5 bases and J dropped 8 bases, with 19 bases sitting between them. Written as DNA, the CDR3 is TGTGCCAGCAGTAAGGGGGTGGCCTTGACGGGCTACACCTTC. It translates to CASSKGVALTGYTF.

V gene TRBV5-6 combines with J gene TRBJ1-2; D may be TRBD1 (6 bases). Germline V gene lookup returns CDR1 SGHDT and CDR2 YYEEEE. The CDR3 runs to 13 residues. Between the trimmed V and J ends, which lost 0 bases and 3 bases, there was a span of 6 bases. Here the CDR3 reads CASSLGTDYGYTF. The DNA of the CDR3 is TGTGCCAGCAGCTTGGGGACAGACTATGGCTACACCTTC.

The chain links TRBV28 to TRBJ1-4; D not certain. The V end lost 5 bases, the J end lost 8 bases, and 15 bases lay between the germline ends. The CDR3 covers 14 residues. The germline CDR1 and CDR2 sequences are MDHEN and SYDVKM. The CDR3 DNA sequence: TGTGCCAGCAGTCGGGGATACGGTCGGGAAAAACTGTTTTTT. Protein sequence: CASSRGYGREKLFF. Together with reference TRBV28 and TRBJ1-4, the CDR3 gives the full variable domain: DVKVTQSSRYLVKRTGEKVFLECVQDMDHENMFWYRQDPGLGLRLIYFSYDVKMKEKGDIPEGYSVSREKKERFSLILESASTNQTSMYLCASSRGYGREKLFFGSGTQLSVL.

The CDR3 reads CASGAGTSGGWGSYNEQFF. The CDR3 DNA follows: TGCGCCAGCGGAGCCGGGACTAGCGGGGGCTGGGGCTCCTACAATGAGCAGTTCTTC. V usage is TRBV5-1 and J usage is TRBJ2-1; 14 positions match TRBD2. This CDR3 is 19 amino acids long. V trimming: 7 bases; J trimming: 0 bases; junction bases outside the gene matches: 12. The V gene's germline CDR1 is SGHRS and CDR2 YFSETQ.

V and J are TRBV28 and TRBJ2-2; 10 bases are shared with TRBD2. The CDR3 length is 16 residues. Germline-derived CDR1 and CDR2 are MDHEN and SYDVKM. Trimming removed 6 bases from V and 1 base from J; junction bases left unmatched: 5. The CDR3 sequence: CASRILAGRNTGELFF. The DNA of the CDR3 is TGTGCCAGCAGAATACTAGCGGGGAGGAACACCGGGGAGCTGTTTTTT. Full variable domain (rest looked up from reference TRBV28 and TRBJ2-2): DVKVTQSSRYLVKRTGEKVFLECVQDMDHENMFWYRQDPGLGLRLIYFSYDVKMKEKGDIPEGYSVSREKKERFSLILESASTNQTSMYLCASRILAGRNTGELFFGEGSRLTVL.

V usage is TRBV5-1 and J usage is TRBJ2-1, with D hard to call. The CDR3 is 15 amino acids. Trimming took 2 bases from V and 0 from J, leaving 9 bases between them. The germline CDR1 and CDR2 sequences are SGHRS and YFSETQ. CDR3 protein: CASSFGSSSYNEQFF. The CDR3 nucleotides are TGCGCCAGCAGCTTTGGCTCCTCCTCCTACAATGAGCAGTTCTTC.

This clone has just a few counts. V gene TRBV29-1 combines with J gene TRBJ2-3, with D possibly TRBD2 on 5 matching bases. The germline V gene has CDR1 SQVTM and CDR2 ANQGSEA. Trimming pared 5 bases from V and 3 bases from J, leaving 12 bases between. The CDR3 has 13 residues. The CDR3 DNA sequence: TGCAGCGTTTTGAGGGCAGGAACAGATACGCAGTATTTT. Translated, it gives CSVLRAGTDTQYF.

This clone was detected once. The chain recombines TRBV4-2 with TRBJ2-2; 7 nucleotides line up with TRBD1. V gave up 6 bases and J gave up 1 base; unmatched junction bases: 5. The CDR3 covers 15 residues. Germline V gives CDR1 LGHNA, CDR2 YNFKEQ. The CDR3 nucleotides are TGTGCCAGCAGTCGACAGGGAAGGAACACCGGGGAGCTGTTTTTT. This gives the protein CASSRQGRNTGELFF.

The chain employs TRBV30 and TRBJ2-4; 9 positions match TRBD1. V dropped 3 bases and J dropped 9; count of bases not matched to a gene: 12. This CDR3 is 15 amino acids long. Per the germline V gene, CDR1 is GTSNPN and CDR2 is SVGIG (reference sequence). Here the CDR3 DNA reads TGTGCCTGGAGGCGAGGGACAGGGAGGTTGGGCATTCAGTACTTC. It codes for CAWRRGTGRLGIQYF.

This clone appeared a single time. In nucleotides, the CDR3 is TGTGCCAGCAGCTCGGGACAGGGGGCAAGTCAGCCCCAGCATTTT. It translates to CASSSGQGASQPQHF. This chain links TRBV7-9 with TRBJ1-5; TRBD1 matches at 12 bases. The ends lost 4 bases at V and 6 bases at J; junction bases unmatched: 4. The CDR3 is made up of 15 amino acids. From germline, CDR1 is SEHNR and CDR2 FQNEAQ (reference sequence).

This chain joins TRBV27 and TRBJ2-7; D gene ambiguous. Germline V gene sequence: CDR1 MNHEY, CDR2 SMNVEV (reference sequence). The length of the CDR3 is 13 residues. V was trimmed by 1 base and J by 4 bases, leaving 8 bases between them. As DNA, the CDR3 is TGTGCCAGCAGTTTATTTTACGGGTACGAGCAGTACTTC. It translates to CASSLFYGYEQYF.

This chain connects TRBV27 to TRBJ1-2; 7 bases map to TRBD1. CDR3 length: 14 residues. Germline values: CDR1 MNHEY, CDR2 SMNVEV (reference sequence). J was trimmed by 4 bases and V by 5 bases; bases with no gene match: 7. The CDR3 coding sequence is TGTGCCAGCAGTGCAAATACAGGGGCCTATGGCTACACCTTC. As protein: CASSANTGAYGYTF.

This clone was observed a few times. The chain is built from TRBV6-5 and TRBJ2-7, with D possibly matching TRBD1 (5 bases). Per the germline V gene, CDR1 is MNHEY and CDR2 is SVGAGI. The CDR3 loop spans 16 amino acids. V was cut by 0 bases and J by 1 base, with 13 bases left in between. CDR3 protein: CASSYSSTVWSYEQYF. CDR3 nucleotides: TGTGCCAGCAGTTACTCGTCGACAGTCTGGTCCTACGAGCAGTACTTC.

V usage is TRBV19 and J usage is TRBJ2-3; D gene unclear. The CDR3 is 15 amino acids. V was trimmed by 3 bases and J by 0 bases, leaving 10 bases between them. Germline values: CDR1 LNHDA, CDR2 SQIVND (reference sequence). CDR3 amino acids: CASSMGPYSTDTQYF. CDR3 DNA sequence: TGTGCCAGTAGTATGGGCCCCTATAGCACAGATACGCAGTATTTT.